This paragraph reports one T cell receptor beta chain. V was clipped by 0 bases and J by 9 bases, with 16 bases between them. Germline V gene data show CDR1 as SGHRS and CDR2 as YFSETQ. This CDR3 is built from 15 residues. This specimen comes from a study of CD8 T cells in Susac syndrome. Reverse transcription of roughly 0.45 to 1 ug RNA used random hexamers. MiXCR was run by TCRdb on the immunoSEQ multiplex PCR reads, yielding one entry per CDR3 protein. The sample consists of some 150,000 distinct CDR3 sequences, around 94% of them appearing once. The material sequenced was CD4+ T cells from PBMCs. The rearrangement uses TRBV5-1 and TRBJ2-1; D perhaps matches TRBD2 (5 bases). This sequence was found in a human donor in good health. The CDR3 loop reads CASSLEVPPGSEQFF. CDR3 nucleotides: TGCGCCAGCAGCTTGGAAGTCCCCCCGGGGAGTGAGCAGTTCTTC.